The 9 T cell receptor beta chains in this list originate from one sample, sequenced in a study of T cell repertoires in cytomegalovirus infection. In TCRdb, the reads were re-called with MiXCR into one record per CDR3 protein. This table has 750,000 to 950,000 distinct CDR3 sequences, roughly 29% appearing once. These receptors have no identified antigens. The material sequenced was cultured CD8+ T cells from PBMCs, taken from culture after CMV antigen stimulation. These receptors all stem from a human donor in good health (CMV status not recorded). Some clones in this sample may be carry-over from other donors' samples.

The CDR3 sequence is CASSVAGRPTDTQYF. The CDR3 DNA follows: TGTGCCAGCAGCGTAGCGGGCAGACCCACAGATACGCAGTATTTT. This chain connects TRBV9 to TRBJ2-3; no clear D. Trimming took 0 bases from V and 2 from J, leaving 10 bases between them. The CDR3 is 15 amino acids. Germline values: CDR1 SGDLS, CDR2 YYNGEE.

The V gene is TRBV6-1, the J gene TRBJ1-1; the D is unclear. Germline V gene sequence: CDR1 MNHNS, CDR2 SASEGT. The germline V and J ends were trimmed by 5 bases and 1 base, with 11 bases remaining between them. The CDR3 is made up of 14 amino acids. The CDR3 is CASSFSVGNTEAFF. As DNA, the CDR3 is TGTGCCAGCAGTTTCTCTGTGGGGAACACTGAAGCTTTCTTT.

This clonotype was recorded at least ten times. V and J are TRBV7-2 and TRBJ1-1; possible D gene TRBD1, 6 bases. CDR1 is SGHTA, CDR2 FQGNSA, per germline. V dropped 6 bases and J dropped 8 bases, with 10 bases sitting between them. This CDR3 is 11 amino acids long. The CDR3 sequence: CASRRGWEAFF. DNA for the CDR3: TGTGCCAGCAGGAGGGGGTGGGAAGCTTTCTTT.

This clonotype was recorded at least ten times. The rearrangement uses TRBV27 and TRBJ1-1, with D perhaps TRBD1 (5 bases). V was cut by 1 base and J by 3 bases, with 9 bases left in between. This CDR3 has 14 amino acids. The germline gives CDR1 MNHEY, CDR2 SMNVEV (reference sequence). The CDR3 DNA reads TGTGCCAGCAGTTTATTGGGGCAGTACACTGAAGCTTTCTTT. Protein sequence: CASSLLGQYTEAFF.

This sequence joins TRBV27 and TRBJ2-5, with D perhaps TRBD2 (6 bases). The V end was cut by 3 bases, the J end by 2 bases, with 10 bases between. Germline CDR1 is MNHEY and CDR2 is SMNVEV (reference sequence). The CDR3 has 14 residues. In DNA form, the CDR3 reads TGTGCCAGCAGTTTTCTTAGCGGTCAAGAGACCCAGTACTTC. Translated, it gives CASSFLSGQETQYF.

The sample holds a few counts of this clonotype. V is TRBV6-2 or TRBV6-3 and J is TRBJ2-1; a possible D gene is TRBD2 (7 bases). Germline V gives CDR1 MNHEY, CDR2 SVGEGT. The CDR3 runs to 13 residues. V was shortened by 10 bases and J by 6 bases, with 16 bases between the two germline ends. The CDR3 loop is CATLGGPFNEQFF. The CDR3 DNA follows: TGTGCCACTCTGGGGGGGCCGTTCAATGAGCAGTTCTTC.

As for this clonotype: One end of the junction varies from germline; a read error may be responsible. The V call is TRBV3-1, the J call TRBJ2-7, with 7 bases that match TRBD2. Germline loops: CDR1 LGHDT, CDR2 YNNKEL (reference sequence). The CDR3 sequence is 13 residues long. CDR3: CASSQDRAGERYF. CDR3 nucleotide sequence: TGTGCCAGCAGCCAAGATCGCGCGGGGGAGCGGTACTTC.

This chain joins TRBV12-5 and TRBJ2-1; 7 bases are a match to TRBD1. V shed 0 bases, J shed 5 bases, and the junction held 10 bases outside the gene matches. Germline V gene sequence: CDR1 LGHNT, CDR2 FRNRAP. The CDR3 totals 17 residues. The DNA of the CDR3 is TGTGCTAGTGGTTTGGTAGGGAGAGGGGGCGAGAACAATGAGCAGTTCTTC. This codes for CASGLVGRGGENNEQFF.

The chain is built from TRBV19 and TRBJ2-7; the D call may be TRBD1 or TRBD2 (6 bases each). V lost 2 bases to trimming and J lost 4 bases, with 21 bases between them. Germline assignment: CDR1 LNHDA and CDR2 SQIVND (reference sequence). This CDR3 contains 17 residues. Here the CDR3 reads CASSISYGPRGTYEQYF. The CDR3, as DNA: TGTGCCAGTAGTATATCCTACGGGCCTAGGGGGACTTACGAGCAGTACTTC.